The rows below give T cell receptor beta chains drawn from one sample of a study of OX40 agonist ivuxolimab in advanced cancers. Clones were sequenced by immunoSEQ multiplex PCR, and TCRdb holds only the in-frame ones, with some missing. The sample comprises about 19,000 clones, roughly 80% of which are singletons, and 26% rests with the top ten. The specimen was CD4+ or CD8+ T cells sorted from blood, collected in a trial of the OX40 agonist ivuxolimab. These receptors came from an adult with an advanced solid tumor such as melanoma, head and neck, liver or kidney cancer. CDR3s include the opening cysteine and the closing phenylalanine or tryptophan. A D gene is named only where the DNA matches it firmly. The size entry is marked missing in some rows and otherwise reads once, few, many or a size class.

clone size: -
D gene: -
V gene: TRBV7-7
J gene: TRBJ2-1
CDR3 protein: CASSLKEVGTPGNEQFF
CDR3 DNA: TGTGCCAGCAGCTTAAAGGAAGTTGGGACCCCTGGGAATGAGCAGTTCTTC

clone size: medium-sized
D gene: -
V gene: TRBV11-2
J gene: TRBJ1-3
CDR3 protein: CASSFVSGNTIYF
CDR3 DNA: TGTGCCAGCAGCTTTGTCTCTGGAAACACCATATATTTT

clone size: -
D gene: TRBD2
V gene: TRBV6-5
J gene: TRBJ2-7
CDR3 protein: CASTYQLAPTYEQYF
CDR3 DNA: TGTGCCAGCACTTACCAACTAGCGCCAACCTACGAGCAGTACTTC

clone size: few
D gene: -
V gene: TRBV4-3
J gene: TRBJ1-4
CDR3 protein: CASSQDIGDGEKLFF
CDR3 DNA: TGCGCCAGCAGCCAAGATATAGGGGATGGGGAAAAACTGTTTTTT

clone size: -
D gene: -
V gene: TRBV4-3
J gene: TRBJ2-3
CDR3 protein: CASSQVESDTQYF
CDR3 DNA: TGCGCCAGCAGCCAAGTTGAATCGGATACGCAGTATTTT

clone size: -
D gene: -
V gene: TRBV10-3
J gene: TRBJ2-7
CDR3 protein: CAISEHPGAGSGEQYF
CDR3 DNA: TGTGCCATCAGTGAGCACCCCGGGGCAGGGTCGGGCGAGCAGTACTTC

clone size: -
D gene: TRBD1
V gene: TRBV6-5
J gene: TRBJ2-7
CDR3 protein: CASSTTGIDEQYF
CDR3 DNA: TGTGCCAGCAGCACGACAGGGATCGACGAGCAGTACTTC

clone size: medium-sized
D gene: TRBD1
V gene: TRBV7-9
J gene: TRBJ1-3
CDR3 protein: CASSPPQGAGGNTIYF
CDR3 DNA: TGTGCCAGCAGCCCTCCTCAGGGGGCGGGAGGAAACACCATATATTTT

clone size: -
D gene: TRBD1
V gene: TRBV28
J gene: TRBJ1-6
CDR3 protein: CASRDRDNSPLHF
CDR3 DNA: TGTGCCAGCAGGGACAGGGATAATTCACCCCTCCACTTT

clone size: -
D gene: -
V gene: TRBV9
J gene: TRBJ2-2
CDR3 protein: CASRRGTGELFF
CDR3 DNA: TGTGCCAGCAGAAGGGGCACCGGGGAGCTGTTTTTT

clone size: -
D gene: -
V gene: TRBV28
J gene: TRBJ1-2
CDR3 protein: CASSLLDNNYGYTF
CDR3 DNA: TGTGCCAGCAGTTTACTGGACAACAACTATGGCTACACCTTC

clone size: -
D gene: -
V gene: TRBV7-7
J gene: TRBJ2-3
CDR3 protein: CASSPGSGSTDTQYF
CDR3 DNA: TGTGCCAGCAGCCCAGGTTCAGGGAGCACAGATACGCAGTATTTT

clone size: -
D gene: -
V gene: TRBV6-1
J gene: TRBJ2-5
CDR3 protein: CASTPQRETQYF
CDR3 DNA: TGTGCCAGCACCCCCCAGAGGGAGACCCAGTACTTC